The present T cell receptor (beta chain) was sequenced within a study of vaccination effects on CD4 cells after COVID-19. Looking at the study overall: A few million PBMC were seeded per well and grown in the presence of 10 IU/ml IL-2 and approximately 11 ug/ml peptides.

Trimming removed 7 bases at V and 2 bases at J, with 15 bases between. Germline CDR1 reads MNHEY; CDR2 reads SVGAGI. The CDR3 consists of 15 residues. Study-wide findings and caveats: Clones that were induced by infection or by vaccine showed marked contraction late after vaccination. Cross-reactivity toward common cold coronaviruses was confined to only 1 of 255 vaccine-induced clones in healthy vaccinees.

Some clones are missing from TCRdb's copy, which holds only in-frame ones; the method was immunoSEQ multiplex PCR. This table has tens of thousands of clones, 65% to 75% appearing once. Once cultured for 10 to 11 days, the cells underwent separation to obtain CD4+ T cells. In the vaccine recipients, nucleocapsid antibodies were negative and there was no prior SARS-CoV-2 infection. As regards this clone: The antigen is not known.

Sequenced material: CD4+ T cells from PBMCs cultured without peptide, taken before COVID-19 vaccination. The chain has TRBV6-5 and TRBJ1-5; weak D call: TRBD1 (6 bases). The receptor was derived from a human donor who received a COVID-19 vaccine. CDR3: CASMWGQMGNQPQHF. CDR3 nucleotides: TGTGCCAGCATGTGGGGGCAGATGGGCAATCAGCCCCAGCATTTT.